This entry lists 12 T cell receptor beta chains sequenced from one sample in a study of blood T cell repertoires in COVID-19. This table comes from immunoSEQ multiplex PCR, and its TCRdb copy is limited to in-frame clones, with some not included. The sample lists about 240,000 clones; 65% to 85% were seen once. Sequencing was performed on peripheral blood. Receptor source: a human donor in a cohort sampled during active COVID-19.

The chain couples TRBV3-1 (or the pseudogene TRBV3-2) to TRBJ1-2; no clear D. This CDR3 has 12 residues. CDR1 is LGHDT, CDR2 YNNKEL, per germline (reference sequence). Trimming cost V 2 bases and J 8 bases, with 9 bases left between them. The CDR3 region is CASSQTFEGYTF. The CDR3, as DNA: TGTGCCAGCAGCCAAACTTTTGAGGGCTACACCTTC.

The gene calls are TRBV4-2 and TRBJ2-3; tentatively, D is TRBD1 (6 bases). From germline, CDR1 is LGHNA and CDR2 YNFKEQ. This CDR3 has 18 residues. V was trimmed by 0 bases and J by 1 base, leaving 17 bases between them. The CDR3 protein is CASSQESGTIPRTDTQYF. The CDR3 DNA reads TGTGCCAGCAGCCAAGAAAGTGGGACAATCCCCCGCACAGATACGCAGTATTTT.

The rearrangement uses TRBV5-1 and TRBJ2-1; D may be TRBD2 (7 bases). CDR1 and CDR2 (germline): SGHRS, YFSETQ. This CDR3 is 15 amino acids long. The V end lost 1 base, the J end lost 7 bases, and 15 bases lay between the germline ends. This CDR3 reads CASSLRLARGNEQFF. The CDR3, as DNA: TGCGCCAGCAGCTTGCGACTAGCAAGGGGGAATGAGCAGTTCTTC.

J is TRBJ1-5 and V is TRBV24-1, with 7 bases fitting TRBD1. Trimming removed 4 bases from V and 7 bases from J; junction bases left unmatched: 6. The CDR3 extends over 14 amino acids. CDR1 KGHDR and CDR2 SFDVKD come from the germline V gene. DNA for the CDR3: TGTGCCACCAGTGAGACAGGGAGTTGGCAGCCCCAGCATTTT. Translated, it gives CATSETGSWQPQHF.

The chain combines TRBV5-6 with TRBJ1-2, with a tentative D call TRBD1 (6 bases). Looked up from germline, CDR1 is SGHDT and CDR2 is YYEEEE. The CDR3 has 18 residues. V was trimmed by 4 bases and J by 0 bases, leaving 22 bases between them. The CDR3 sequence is CASSLARDIYRTNYGYTF. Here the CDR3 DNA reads TGTGCCAGCAGCCTCGCCCGGGACATCTACCGAACTAACTATGGCTACACCTTC.

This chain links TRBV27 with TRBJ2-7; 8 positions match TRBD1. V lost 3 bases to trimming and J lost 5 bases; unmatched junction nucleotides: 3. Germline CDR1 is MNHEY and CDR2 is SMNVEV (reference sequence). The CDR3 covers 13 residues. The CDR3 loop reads CASSFLTGDEQYF. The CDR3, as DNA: TGTGCCAGCAGTTTCCTGACAGGGGACGAGCAGTACTTC.

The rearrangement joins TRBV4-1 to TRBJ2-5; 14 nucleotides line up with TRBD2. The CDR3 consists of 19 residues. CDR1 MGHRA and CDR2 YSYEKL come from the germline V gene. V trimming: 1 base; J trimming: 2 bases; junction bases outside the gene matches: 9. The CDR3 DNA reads TGCGCCAGCAGCCAAGGTCCGTGGACTAGCGGGGGGACACAAGAGACCCAGTACTTC. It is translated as CASSQGPWTSGGTQETQYF.

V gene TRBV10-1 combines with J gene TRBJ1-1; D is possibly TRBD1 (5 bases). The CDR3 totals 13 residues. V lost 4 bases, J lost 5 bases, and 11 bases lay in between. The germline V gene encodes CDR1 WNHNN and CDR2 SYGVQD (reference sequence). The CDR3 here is CASSVETATEAFF. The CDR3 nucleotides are TGCGCCAGCAGTGTTGAGACAGCGACTGAAGCTTTCTTT.

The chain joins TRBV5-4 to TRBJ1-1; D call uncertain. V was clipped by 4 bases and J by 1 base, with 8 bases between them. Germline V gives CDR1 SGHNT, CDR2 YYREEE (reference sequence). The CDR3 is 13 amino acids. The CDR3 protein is CASSRSQNTEAFF. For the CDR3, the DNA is TGTGCCAGCAGCCGTAGTCAGAACACTGAAGCTTTCTTT.

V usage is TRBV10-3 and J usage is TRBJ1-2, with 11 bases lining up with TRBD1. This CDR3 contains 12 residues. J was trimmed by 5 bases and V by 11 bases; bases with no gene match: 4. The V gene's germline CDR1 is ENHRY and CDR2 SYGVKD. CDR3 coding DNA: TGTGCCGGATGGGACAGGGGGTATGGCTACACCTTC. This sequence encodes CAGWDRGYGYTF.

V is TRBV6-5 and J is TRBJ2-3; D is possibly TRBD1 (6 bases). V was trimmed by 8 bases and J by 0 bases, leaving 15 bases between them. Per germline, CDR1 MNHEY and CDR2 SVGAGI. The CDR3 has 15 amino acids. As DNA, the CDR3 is TGTGCCAGCTCGGACAGATCACCTAGCACAGATACGCAGTATTTT. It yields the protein CASSDRSPSTDTQYF.

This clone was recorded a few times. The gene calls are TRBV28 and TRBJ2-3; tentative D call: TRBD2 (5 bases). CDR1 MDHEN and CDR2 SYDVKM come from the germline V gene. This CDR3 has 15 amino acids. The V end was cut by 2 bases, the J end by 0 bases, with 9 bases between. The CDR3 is CASSLGLASTDTQYF. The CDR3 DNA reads TGTGCCAGCAGTTTAGGGCTAGCTAGCACAGATACGCAGTATTTT. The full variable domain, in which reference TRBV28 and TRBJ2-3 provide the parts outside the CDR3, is DVKVTQSSRYLVKRTGEKVFLECVQDMDHENMFWYRQDPGLGLRLIYFSYDVKMKEKGDIPEGYSVSREKKERFSLILESASTNQTSMYLCASSLGLASTDTQYFGPGTRLTVL.